A single sample is the source of the 20 T cell receptor beta chains below, sequenced in a study of type 1 and type 2 diabetes patients. Amplification started from genomic DNA. Amplification of the beta chain CDR3 used 30 forward and 13 reverse multiplex primers. TCRdb fed the multiplex PCR reads into MiXCR, producing one record per CDR3 protein. Among around 300,000 distinct CDR3 sequences listed, 47% were seen once. Sequencing was performed on peripheral blood mononuclear cells (PBMCs). The receptors were sampled from a young man with type 2 diabetes.

This clonotype has more than one count but fewer than ten. V usage is TRBV7-2 and J usage is TRBJ2-7; D is unresolved. This CDR3 contains 11 residues. V lost 2 bases to trimming and J lost 5 bases, with 4 bases between them. Germline lookup yields CDR1 SGHTA and CDR2 FQGNSA. DNA of the CDR3: TGTGCCAGCAGCTTACAGGACGAGCAGTACTTC. Translation gives CASSLQDEQYF.

The V gene is TRBV4-3, the J gene TRBJ2-7; D is unclear. Per germline, CDR1 LGHNA and CDR2 YSLEER. V was clipped by 0 bases and J by 3 bases, with 12 bases between them. This CDR3 is built from 15 residues. CDR3 protein: CASSQDLAENYEQYF. The CDR3 region has the DNA TGCGCCAGCAGCCAAGATCTCGCAGAGAACTACGAGCAGTACTTC.

The chain combines TRBV20-1 with TRBJ2-5, with 9 nucleotides matching TRBD2. V lost 4 bases and J lost 2; bases outside the gene matches: 8. Germline CDR1 DFQATT, CDR2 SNEGSKA (reference sequence). The length of the CDR3 is 15 residues. This CDR3 is CSAKRGAGVQETQYF. CDR3 sequence (DNA): TGCAGTGCTAAGCGGGGGGCGGGGGTACAAGAGACCCAGTACTTC.

Note on this clonotype: The junction shows a germline mismatch at one end, possibly a read error. This rearrangement joins TRBV2 to TRBJ2-7, with D tentatively TRBD1 (5 bases). The CDR3 length is 13 residues. Per the germline V gene, CDR1 is SNHLY and CDR2 is FYNNEI. CDR3 nucleotides: TGTGCCAGCAGTCCGCAGGGCCCCTACAAGCAGTACTTC. Its translation is CASSPQGPYKQYF.

The gene calls are TRBV28 and TRBJ1-1; D not resolved. This CDR3 has 18 residues. V lost 6 bases and J 2 bases, leaving 25 bases between the germline ends. CDR1 is MDHEN and CDR2 is SYDVKM in the germline V gene. The CDR3: CASSLPPGTAASNTEAFF. The CDR3 coding sequence is TGTGCCAGCAGCTTACCACCGGGAACGGCAGCCTCTAACACTGAAGCTTTCTTT. The full variable domain, completed using reference TRBV28 and TRBJ1-1, is DVKVTQSSRYLVKRTGEKVFLECVQDMDHENMFWYRQDPGLGLRLIYFSYDVKMKEKGDIPEGYSVSREKKERFSLILESASTNQTSMYLCASSLPPGTAASNTEAFFGQGTRLTVV.

The rearrangement links TRBV7-3 to TRBJ2-1, with 11 nucleotides matching TRBD2. CDR3 length: 15 residues. Trimming took 1 base from V and 9 from J; bases not matched to a gene: 5. Germline V lookup: CDR1 SGHTA, CDR2 FQGTGA. CDR3 protein: CASSLILAGASEQFF. Written as DNA, the CDR3 is TGTGCCAGCAGCTTAATACTAGCGGGAGCCAGTGAGCAGTTCTTC. The full variable domain, its missing parts supplied by reference TRBV7-3 and TRBJ2-1, is GAGVSQTPSNKVTEKGKYVELRCDPISGHTALYWYRQSLGQGPEFLIYFQGTGAADDSGLPNDRFFAVRPEGSVSTLKIQRTERGDSAVYLCASSLILAGASEQFFGPGTRLTVL.

This clonotype was counted a few times. The chain links TRBV27 to TRBJ2-1; D gene unclear. V was pared by 0 bases and J by 5 bases, with 5 bases between. The V gene's germline CDR1 is MNHEY and CDR2 SMNVEV (reference sequence). This CDR3 has 13 amino acids. This CDR3 is CASSLSGNNEQFF. The DNA for the CDR3 is TGTGCCAGCAGTTTATCGGGAAACAATGAGCAGTTCTTC.

A few counts support this clonotype. CDR3 region: CASSIGVGSNQPQHF. The CDR3 DNA sequence: TGTGCCAGTAGTATAGGAGTGGGTAGCAATCAGCCCCAGCATTTT. The gene calls are TRBV19 and TRBJ1-5; D not certain. The CDR3 totals 15 residues. V lost 1 base to trimming and J lost 0 bases, with 7 bases between them. CDR1 LNHDA and CDR2 SQIVND come from the germline V gene (reference sequence).

This chain links TRBV14 with TRBJ2-3, with TRBD2 matching 9 bases. The V gene end was trimmed by 2 bases and the J gene end by 1 base; junction bases not matched to a gene: 1. CDR3 length: 15 residues. The germline V gene encodes CDR1 SGHDN and CDR2 FVKESK. CDR3 coding DNA: TGTGCCAGCAGCCAACAGCGGGGGGGCACAGATACGCAGTATTTT. Translation gives CASSQQRGGTDTQYF.

This clonotype was recorded many times. This CDR3 is CATSAVYQETQYF. The CDR3 DNA is TGTGCCACCAGTGCCGTGTACCAAGAGACCCAGTACTTC. V gene TRBV24-1 combines with J gene TRBJ2-5; D uncertain. The CDR3 contains 13 residues. Trimming cost V 5 bases and J 0 bases, with 6 bases left between them. CDR1 and CDR2 from the germline V gene are KGHDR and SFDVKD.

The gene calls are TRBV28 and TRBJ2-7; the D is unclear. From germline, CDR1 is MDHEN and CDR2 SYDVKM. The CDR3 spans 12 residues. The V and J ends lost 6 bases and 5 bases respectively, with 11 bases between them. The CDR3 spells CASSLLGDEQYF. The DNA of the CDR3 is TGTGCCAGCAGCCTATTGGGCGACGAGCAGTACTTC. Variable domain in full (rest from reference TRBV28 and TRBJ2-7): DVKVTQSSRYLVKRTGEKVFLECVQDMDHENMFWYRQDPGLGLRLIYFSYDVKMKEKGDIPEGYSVSREKKERFSLILESASTNQTSMYLCASSLLGDEQYFGPGTRLTVT.

The rearrangement links TRBV12-3 or TRBV12-4 to TRBJ1-2; 9 bases are shared with TRBD1. The J segment lost 4 bases and the V segment lost 5 bases, leaving 5 bases of the junction unmatched. This CDR3 comprises 14 residues. The CDR3 bases are TGTGCCAGCAGTCCAACGACAGGGGGCTATGGCTACACCTTC. Its translation is CASSPTTGGYGYTF.

CDR3 in DNA: TGCAGCGTTGACCCCGGGAACACTGAAGCTTTCTTT. This translates into CSVDPGNTEAFF. The genes are TRBV29-1 and TRBJ1-1; D is ambiguous. The CDR3 is 12 residues long. The V gene's germline CDR1 is SQVTM and CDR2 ANQGSEA. V dropped 3 bases and J dropped 1 base, with 6 bases sitting between them.

This clonotype has a handful of counts. This chain joins TRBV15 and TRBJ1-1; D remains ambiguous. Germline V gene lookup returns CDR1 LNHNV and CDR2 YYDKDF (reference sequence). V was pared by 0 bases and J by 4 bases, with 9 bases between. This CDR3 comprises 14 residues. CDR3 region: CATSRDAAPTEAFF. As DNA, the CDR3 is TGTGCCACCAGCAGAGATGCTGCGCCCACTGAAGCTTTCTTT.

V gene TRBV4-2 combines with J gene TRBJ2-7, with D unclear. Germline V gene lookup returns CDR1 LGHNA and CDR2 YNFKEQ. V dropped 3 bases and J dropped 3 bases, with 6 bases sitting between them. CDR3 length: 12 residues. CDR3: CASSHGIYEQYF. The CDR3 nucleotides are TGTGCCAGCAGCCATGGAATCTACGAGCAGTACTTC.

The rearrangement uses TRBV6-6 and TRBJ1-2; D call uncertain. The CDR3 spans 13 residues. V was shortened by 0 bases and J by 2 bases, with 4 bases between the two germline ends. Germline CDR1 reads MNHNY; CDR2 reads SVGAGI (reference sequence). CDR3 DNA sequence: TGTGCCAGCAGTTACTCAGAGAACTATGGCTACACCTTC. Amino acids: CASSYSENYGYTF.

The V call is TRBV28, the J call TRBJ2-3; tentatively, D is TRBD2 (5 bases). The CDR3 loop spans 11 amino acids. The V gene's germline CDR1 is MDHEN and CDR2 SYDVKM. V lost 2 bases, J lost 12 bases, and 9 bases lay in between. The CDR3 bases are TGTGCCAGCAGTTTAGGGCTAGCCCAGTATTTT. This codes for CASSLGLAQYF.

The V and J genes are TRBV20-1 and TRBJ2-1; D is unresolved. The CDR3 length is 15 residues. Germline CDR1 DFQATT, CDR2 SNEGSKA (reference sequence). Trimming shortened V by 3 bases and J by 2 bases, and 14 bases separated the two germline ends. The CDR3 reads CSARVDASAYNEQFF. For the CDR3, the DNA is TGCAGTGCTAGGGTAGATGCGAGCGCCTACAATGAGCAGTTCTTC.

The J gene is TRBJ2-3, the V gene TRBV25-1; 8 nucleotides agree with TRBD2. The CDR3 has 14 residues. Germline loops: CDR1 MGHDK, CDR2 SYGVNS. The V and J ends lost 5 bases and 2 bases, in that order; junction bases with no gene match: 3. As DNA, the CDR3 is TGTGCCAGCAGTATAGCGGGATACACAGATACGCAGTATTTT. Translating gives CASSIAGYTDTQYF.

The chain carries TRBV25-1 and TRBJ2-5, with TRBD2 identical over 12 bases. V dropped 2 bases and J dropped 4; count of bases not matched to a gene: 5. Germline CDR1 is MGHDK and CDR2 is SYGVNS. CDR3 length: 16 amino acids. The CDR3 region is CASSESPGLAGETQYF. The CDR3 nucleotides read TGTGCCAGCAGTGAAAGCCCGGGACTAGCGGGAGAGACCCAGTACTTC.